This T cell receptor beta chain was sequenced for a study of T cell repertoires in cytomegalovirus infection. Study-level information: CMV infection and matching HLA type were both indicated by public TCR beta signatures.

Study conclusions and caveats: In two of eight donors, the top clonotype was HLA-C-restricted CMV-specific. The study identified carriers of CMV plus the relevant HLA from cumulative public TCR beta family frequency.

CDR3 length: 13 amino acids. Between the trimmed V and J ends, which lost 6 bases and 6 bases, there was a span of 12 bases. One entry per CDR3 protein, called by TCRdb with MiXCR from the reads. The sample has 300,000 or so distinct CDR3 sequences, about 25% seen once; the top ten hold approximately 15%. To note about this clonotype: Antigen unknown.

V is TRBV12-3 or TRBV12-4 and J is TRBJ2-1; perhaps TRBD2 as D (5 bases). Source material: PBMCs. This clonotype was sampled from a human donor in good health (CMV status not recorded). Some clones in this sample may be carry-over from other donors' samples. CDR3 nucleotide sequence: TGTGCCAGCAGGACGGACTCCCTCAATGAGCAGTTCTTC. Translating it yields CASRTDSLNEQFF.